This record looks at one T cell receptor (beta chain) sequence and its context. This sample is part of a study of CD4 and CD8 cells across lung adenocarcinoma regions. Localized lung adenocarcinoma, a non-small cell lung cancer, affected the donors. The CDR3 runs 16 residues. The V gene end was trimmed by 8 bases and the J gene end by 12 bases; junction bases not matched to a gene: 21. Germline CDR1 is MNHEY and CDR2 is SMNVEV (reference sequence). TCRdb reanalysed the PCR reads using MiXCR and keeps one entry per CDR3 protein. The data contain around 4,000 distinct CDR3 sequences, around 61% of them singletons.

The chain carries TRBV27 and TRBJ2-1, with 8 nucleotides matching TRBD1. The sequence was collected from a male donor with lung adenocarcinoma. The CD4 and CD8 labels of this study may be unreliable. The sample comprised CD4+ T cells from the center of a lung tumor. The CDR3 loop reads CASRKRTGLIGSAQFF. CDR3 sequence (DNA): TGTGCCAGCCGAAAACGGACAGGGTTGATTGGTAGTGCGCAGTTCTTC.